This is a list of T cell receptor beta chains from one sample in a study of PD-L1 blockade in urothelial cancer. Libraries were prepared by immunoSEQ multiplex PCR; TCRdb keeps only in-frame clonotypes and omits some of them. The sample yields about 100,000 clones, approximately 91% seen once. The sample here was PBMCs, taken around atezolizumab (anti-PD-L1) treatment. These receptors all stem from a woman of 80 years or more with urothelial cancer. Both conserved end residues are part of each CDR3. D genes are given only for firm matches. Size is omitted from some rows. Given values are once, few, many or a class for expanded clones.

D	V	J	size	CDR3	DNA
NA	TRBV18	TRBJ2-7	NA	CASSPRGTYEQYF	TGTGCCAGCTCACCCCGGGGAACCTACGAGCAGTACTTC
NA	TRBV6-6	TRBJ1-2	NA	CASSPSGAGYGYTF	TGTGCCAGCAGTCCTTCAGGGGCCGGCTATGGCTACACCTTC
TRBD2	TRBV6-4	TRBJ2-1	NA	CASSDSWGRGYNEQFF	TGTGCCAGCAGTGACTCCTGGGGGAGGGGTTACAATGAGCAGTTCTTC
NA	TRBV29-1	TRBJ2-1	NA	CSVLDGLVGQFF	TGCAGCGTGTTAGATGGTCTAGTCGGGCAGTTCTTC
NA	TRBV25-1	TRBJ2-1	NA	CATGEGGGHGEQFF	TGTGCCACCGGCGAGGGGGGAGGGCATGGTGAGCAGTTCTTC
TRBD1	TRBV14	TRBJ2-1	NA	CASSLGTGGMNEQFF	TGTGCCAGCAGCCTCGGGACAGGGGGTATGAATGAGCAGTTCTTC
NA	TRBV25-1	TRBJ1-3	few	CASSDLDSSSGNTIYF	TGTGCCAGCAGTGACTTGGACAGCAGCTCTGGAAACACCATATATTTT
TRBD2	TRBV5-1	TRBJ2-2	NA	CASSFGLAGANTGELFF	TGCGCCAGCAGCTTCGGACTAGCGGGAGCGAACACCGGGGAGCTGTTTTTT
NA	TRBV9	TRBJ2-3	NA	CASSVAGRGSTDTQYF	TGTGCCAGCAGCGTAGCGGGAAGAGGGAGCACAGATACGCAGTATTTT
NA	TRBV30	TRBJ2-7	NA	CAWSTNSYEQYF	TGTGCCTGGAGTACAAACTCCTACGAGCAGTACTTC
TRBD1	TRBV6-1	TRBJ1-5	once	CASRATGGRNQPQHF	TGTGCCAGCAGAGCGACAGGGGGTCGGAATCAGCCCCAGCATTTT
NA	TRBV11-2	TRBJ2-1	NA	CASSLASYNEQFF	TGTGCCAGCAGTCTAGCGTCCTACAATGAGCAGTTCTTC
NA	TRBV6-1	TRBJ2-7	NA	CASSEEWAAGYYEQYF	TGTGCCAGCAGTGAAGAATGGGCCGCTGGTTACTACGAGCAGTACTTC